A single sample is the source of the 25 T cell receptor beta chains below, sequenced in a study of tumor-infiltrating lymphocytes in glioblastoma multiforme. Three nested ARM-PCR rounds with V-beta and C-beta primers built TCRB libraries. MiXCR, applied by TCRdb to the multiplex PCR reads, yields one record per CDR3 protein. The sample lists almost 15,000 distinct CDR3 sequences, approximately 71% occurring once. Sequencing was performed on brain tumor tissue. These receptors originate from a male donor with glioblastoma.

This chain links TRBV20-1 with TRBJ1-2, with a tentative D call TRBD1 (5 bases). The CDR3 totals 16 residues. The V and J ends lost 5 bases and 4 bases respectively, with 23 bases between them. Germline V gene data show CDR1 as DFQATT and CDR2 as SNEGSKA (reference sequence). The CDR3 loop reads CSAPPPTGLGGYGYTF. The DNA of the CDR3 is TGCAGTGCTCCCCCCCCCACGGGGTTGGGGGGCTATGGCTACACCTTC.

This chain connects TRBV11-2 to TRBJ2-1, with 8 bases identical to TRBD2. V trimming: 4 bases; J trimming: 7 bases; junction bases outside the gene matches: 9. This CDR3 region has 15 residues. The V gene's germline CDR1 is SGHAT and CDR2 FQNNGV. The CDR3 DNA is TGTGCCAGCAGCTCGCCCGGGAGGGCAAGGAATGAGCAGTTCTTC. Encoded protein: CASSSPGRARNEQFF.

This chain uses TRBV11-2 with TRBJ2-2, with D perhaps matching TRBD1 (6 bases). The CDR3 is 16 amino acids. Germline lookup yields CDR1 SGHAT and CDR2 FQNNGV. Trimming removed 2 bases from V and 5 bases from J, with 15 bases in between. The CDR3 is CASSLNPGVKTGELFF. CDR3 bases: TGTGCCAGCAGCTTAAACCCAGGGGTGAAGACCGGGGAGCTGTTTTTT.

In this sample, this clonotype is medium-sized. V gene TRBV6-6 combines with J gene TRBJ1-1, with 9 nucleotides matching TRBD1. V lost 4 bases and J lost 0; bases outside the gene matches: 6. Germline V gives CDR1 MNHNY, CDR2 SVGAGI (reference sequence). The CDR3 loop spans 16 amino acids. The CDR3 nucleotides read TGTGCCAGCAGTTCGACAGGGGGATCTGTGAACACTGAAGCTTTCTTT. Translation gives CASSSTGGSVNTEAFF.

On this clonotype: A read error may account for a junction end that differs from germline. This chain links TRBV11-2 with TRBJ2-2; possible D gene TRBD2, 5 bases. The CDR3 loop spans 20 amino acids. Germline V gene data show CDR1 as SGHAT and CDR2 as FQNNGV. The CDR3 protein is CASTPSFGQGLTVNTGEPFF. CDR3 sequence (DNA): TGTGCAAGCACCCCCTCATTCGGCCAAGGGCTAACGGTAAACACCGGGGAGCCGTTTTTT.

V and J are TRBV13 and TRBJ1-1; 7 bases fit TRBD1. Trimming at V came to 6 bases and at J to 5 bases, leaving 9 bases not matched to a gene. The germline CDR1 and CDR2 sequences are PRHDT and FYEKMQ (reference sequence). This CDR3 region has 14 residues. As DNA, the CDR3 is TGTGCCAGCAGACCGGGGAGGGGGCGGACTGAAGCTTTCTTT. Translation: CASRPGRGRTEAFF.

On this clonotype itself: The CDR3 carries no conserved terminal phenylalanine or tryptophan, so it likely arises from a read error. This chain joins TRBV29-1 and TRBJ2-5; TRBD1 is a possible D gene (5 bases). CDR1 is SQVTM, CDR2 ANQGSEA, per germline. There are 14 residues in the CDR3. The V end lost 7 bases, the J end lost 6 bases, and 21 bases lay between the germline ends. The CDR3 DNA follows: TGCAGCGGATGGACACTCCTTAGGGTGAAGACCCAGTACCTC. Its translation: CSGWTLLRVKTQYL.

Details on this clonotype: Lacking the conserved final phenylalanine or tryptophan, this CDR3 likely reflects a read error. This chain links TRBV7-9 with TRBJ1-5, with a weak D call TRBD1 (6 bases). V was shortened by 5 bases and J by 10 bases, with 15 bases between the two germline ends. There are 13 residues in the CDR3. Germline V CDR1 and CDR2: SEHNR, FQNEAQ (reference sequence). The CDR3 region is CASSPTGLEPQHS. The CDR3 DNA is TGTGCCAGCAGCCCGACAGGTTTAGAACCCCAGCATTCT.

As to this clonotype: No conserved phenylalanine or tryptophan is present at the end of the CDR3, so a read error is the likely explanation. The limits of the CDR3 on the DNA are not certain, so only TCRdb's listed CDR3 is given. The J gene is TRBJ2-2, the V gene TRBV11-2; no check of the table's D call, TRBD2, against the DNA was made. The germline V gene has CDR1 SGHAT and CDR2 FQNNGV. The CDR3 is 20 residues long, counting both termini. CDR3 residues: CASTPSFGQGLAVNTGELSL.

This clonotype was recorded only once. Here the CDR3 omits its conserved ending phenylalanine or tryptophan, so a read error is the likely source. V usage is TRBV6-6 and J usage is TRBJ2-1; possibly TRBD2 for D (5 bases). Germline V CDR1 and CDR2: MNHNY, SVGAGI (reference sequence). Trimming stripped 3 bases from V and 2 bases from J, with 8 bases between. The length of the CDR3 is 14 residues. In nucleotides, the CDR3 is TGTGCCAGCAGTTATAACGGGGCCTACAATGAGCAGTTCTCC. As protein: CASSYNGAYNEQFS.

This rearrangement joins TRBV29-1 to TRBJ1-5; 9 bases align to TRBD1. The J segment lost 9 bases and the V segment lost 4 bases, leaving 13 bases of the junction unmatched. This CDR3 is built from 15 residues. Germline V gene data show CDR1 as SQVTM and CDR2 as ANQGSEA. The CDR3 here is CSVVQGQGPGGPQHF. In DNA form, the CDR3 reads TGCAGCGTTGTGCAAGGACAGGGGCCCGGGGGGCCCCAGCATTTT.

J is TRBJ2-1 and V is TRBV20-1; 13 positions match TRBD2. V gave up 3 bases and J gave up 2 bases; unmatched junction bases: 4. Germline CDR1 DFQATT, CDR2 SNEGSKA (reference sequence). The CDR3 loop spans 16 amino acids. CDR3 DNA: TGCAGTGCTAGTAGACTAGCGGGAGGAACCTACAATGAGCAGTTCTTC. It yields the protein CSASRLAGGTYNEQFF.

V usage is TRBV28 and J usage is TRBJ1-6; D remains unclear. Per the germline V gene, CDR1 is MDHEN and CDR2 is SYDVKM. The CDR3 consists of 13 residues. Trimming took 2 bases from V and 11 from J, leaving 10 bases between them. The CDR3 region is CASSLISYPPLHF. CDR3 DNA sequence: TGTGCCAGCAGTTTAATCAGCTATCCACCCCTCCACTTT.

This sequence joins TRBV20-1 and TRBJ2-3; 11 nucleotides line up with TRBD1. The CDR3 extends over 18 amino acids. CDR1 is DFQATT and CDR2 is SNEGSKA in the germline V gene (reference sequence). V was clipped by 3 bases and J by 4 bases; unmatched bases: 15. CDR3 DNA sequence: TGCAGTGCTAGTGGGACAGGGGGGAAAGAAACTAGCTCAGATACGCAGTATTTT. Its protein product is CSASGTGGKETSSDTQYF.

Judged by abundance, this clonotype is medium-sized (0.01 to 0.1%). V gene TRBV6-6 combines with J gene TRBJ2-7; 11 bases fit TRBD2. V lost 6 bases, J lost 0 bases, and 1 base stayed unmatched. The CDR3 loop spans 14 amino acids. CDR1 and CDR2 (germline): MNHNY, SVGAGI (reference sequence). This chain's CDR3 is CASRGTSGSYEQYF. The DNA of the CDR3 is TGTGCCAGCAGGGGGACTAGCGGCTCCTACGAGCAGTACTTC.

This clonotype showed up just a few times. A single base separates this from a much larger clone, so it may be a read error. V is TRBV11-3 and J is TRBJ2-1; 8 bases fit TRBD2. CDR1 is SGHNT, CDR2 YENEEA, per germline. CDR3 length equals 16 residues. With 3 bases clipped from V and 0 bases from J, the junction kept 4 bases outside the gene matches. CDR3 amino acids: CASSLGGGISYNEQFF. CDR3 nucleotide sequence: TGTGCCAGCAGCTTGGGCGGGGGGATCTCCTACAATGAGCAGTTCTTC.

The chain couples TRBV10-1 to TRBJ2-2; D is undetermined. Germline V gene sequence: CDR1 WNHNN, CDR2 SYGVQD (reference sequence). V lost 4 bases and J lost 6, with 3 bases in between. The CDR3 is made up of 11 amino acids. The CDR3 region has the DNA TGCGCCAGCAGTGGGGCCGGGGAGCTGTTTTTT. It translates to CASSGAGELFF.

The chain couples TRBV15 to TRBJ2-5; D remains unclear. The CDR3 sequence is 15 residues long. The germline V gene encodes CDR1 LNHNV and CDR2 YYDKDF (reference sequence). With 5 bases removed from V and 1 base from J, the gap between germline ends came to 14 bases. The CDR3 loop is CATSGNRNPQETQYF. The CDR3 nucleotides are TGTGCCACCAGCGGAAACCGGAATCCCCAAGAGACCCAGTACTTC.

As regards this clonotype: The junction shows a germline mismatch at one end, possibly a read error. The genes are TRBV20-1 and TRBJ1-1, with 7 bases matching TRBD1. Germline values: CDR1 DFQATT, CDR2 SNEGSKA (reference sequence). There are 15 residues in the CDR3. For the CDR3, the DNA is TGCAGTGCTCCCACCGGGGCAGGGGGTATAAATGAAGCTTACTTT. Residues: CSAPTGAGGINEAYF.

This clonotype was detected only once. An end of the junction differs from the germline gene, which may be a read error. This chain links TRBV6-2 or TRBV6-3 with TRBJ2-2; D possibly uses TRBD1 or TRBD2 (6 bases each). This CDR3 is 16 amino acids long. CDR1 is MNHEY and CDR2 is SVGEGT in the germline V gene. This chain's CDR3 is CTSRDGRDINTGELFF. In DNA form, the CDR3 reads TGTACCAGCAGGGACGGGCGGGACATAAACACCGGGGAGCTGTTTTTT.

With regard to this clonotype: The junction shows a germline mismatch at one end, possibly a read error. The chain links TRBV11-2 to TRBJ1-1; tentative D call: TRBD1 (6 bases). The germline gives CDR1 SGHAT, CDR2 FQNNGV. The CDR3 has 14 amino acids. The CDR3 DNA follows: TGTGCCAGCAGCTTACAGGGGATGAATACTGAAGCTTTCTTT. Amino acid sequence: CASSLQGMNTEAFF.

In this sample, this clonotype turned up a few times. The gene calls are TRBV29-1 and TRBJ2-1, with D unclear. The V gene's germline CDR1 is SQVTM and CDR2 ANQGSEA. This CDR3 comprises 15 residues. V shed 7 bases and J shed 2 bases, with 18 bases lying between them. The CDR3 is CSESTLSATYNEQFF. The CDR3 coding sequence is TGCAGCGAGTCAACTCTATCAGCCACCTACAATGAGCAGTTCTTC.

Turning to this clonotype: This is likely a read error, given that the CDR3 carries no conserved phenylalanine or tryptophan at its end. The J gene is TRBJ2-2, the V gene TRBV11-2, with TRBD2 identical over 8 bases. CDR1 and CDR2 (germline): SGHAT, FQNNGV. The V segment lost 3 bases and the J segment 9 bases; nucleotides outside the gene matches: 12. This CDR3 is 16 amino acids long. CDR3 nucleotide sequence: TGTGCCAGCAGCTTCCTGCGGGGGGCGGGAACCCGGGAGCTGTTTCTT. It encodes CASSFLRGAGTRELFL.

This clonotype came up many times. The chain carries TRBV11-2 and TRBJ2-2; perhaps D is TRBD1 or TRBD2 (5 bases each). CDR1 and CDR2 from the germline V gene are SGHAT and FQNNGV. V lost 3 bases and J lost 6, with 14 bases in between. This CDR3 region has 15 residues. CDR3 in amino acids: CASSLLEGISGELFF. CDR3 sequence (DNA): TGTGCCAGCAGCTTGCTAGAGGGGATATCCGGGGAGCTGTTTTTT.

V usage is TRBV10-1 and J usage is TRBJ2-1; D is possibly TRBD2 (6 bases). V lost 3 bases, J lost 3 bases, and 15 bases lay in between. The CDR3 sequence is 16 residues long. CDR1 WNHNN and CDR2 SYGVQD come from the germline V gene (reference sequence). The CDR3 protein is CASSDPRTNNYNEQFF. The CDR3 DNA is TGCGCCAGCAGTGATCCAAGGACTAACAACTACAATGAGCAGTTCTTC.